This T cell receptor (beta chain) is drawn from a study of control samples from healthy donors and cancer patients. Sequencing was performed with immunoSEQ multiplex PCR; in TCRdb, only in-frame clones are kept and a portion is missing. The sample contains around 100,000 clones, less than 90% of which appear only once. The CDR3 spans 12 residues. V lost 4 bases and J 7 bases, leaving 11 bases between the germline ends. The chain recombines TRBV12-3 or TRBV12-4 with TRBJ2-7; TRBD2 is a possible D gene (5 bases). The TCR originated in a woman between 50 and 59 years old in good health. Sequencing used blood. In DNA form, the CDR3 reads TGTGCCAGCAGTTCTCGACGGGGTGAGCAGTACGTC. Amino acids: CASSSRRGEQYV.